The entry below gives a single T cell receptor (beta chain) sequence along with its context. Molecular barcoding with unique molecular identifiers was used for the TCRbeta library. MiXCR, run by TCRdb on the PCR reads, gives a single entry per CDR3 protein. Of hundreds of thousands of distinct CDR3 sequences in the sample, 16% are singletons; the top ten hold approximately 1.1%. The data were taken from a study of T-cell reconstitution after alpha-beta-depleted transplantation in children. The V and J ends lost 1 base and 6 bases respectively, with 7 bases between them. The CDR3 contains 11 residues. CDR1 is DFQATT, CDR2 SNEGSKA, per germline (reference sequence).

The sequence was obtained from a human donor who donated a stem cell graft to a child with acute myeloid leukemia. The chain has TRBV20-1 and TRBJ2-7; D is unresolved. The sequences come from PBMCs from the stem cell graft donor, collected from the stem cell graft. The CDR3 loop is CSARGLIEQYF. DNA of the CDR3: TGCAGTGCTAGAGGGTTGATCGAGCAGTACTTC.